Sequencing of this T cell receptor (beta chain) was carried out in a study of blood T cell repertoires in COVID-19. This CDR3 contains 15 residues. Germline CDR1 reads MNHEY; CDR2 reads SMNVEV (reference sequence). V dropped 2 bases and J dropped 3 bases, with 14 bases sitting between them. This clone was detected once. Clones were read by immunoSEQ multiplex PCR, and TCRdb kept only the in-frame ones, dropping some. Among roughly 200,000 clones listed, 70% to 90% were seen once. Sequenced material: PBMCs or T cells enriched from blood (not recorded which). V usage is TRBV27 and J usage is TRBJ2-7; possibly TRBD2 for D (6 bases). This receptor was obtained from a woman aged 40-49 years with acute COVID-19. The CDR3 protein is CASSLDGLTNYEQYF. CDR3 in DNA: TGTGCCAGCAGTTTAGACGGACTAACCAACTACGAGCAGTACTTC.